This record covers a single TCR beta chain. The antigen is unknown. The CDR3 end falls 3 residues outside the read, so it is completed with the germline J gene. Mixed chimerism was transient after nonmyeloablative marrow transplants from related graft donors. This sample stems from a study of Tregs in tolerant kidney transplant recipients. Profiling relied on immunoSEQ multiplex PCR, and the TCRdb table lists in-frame clones only, not all of them. The repertoire table contains 23,000 or so clones. This CDR3 is built from 16 residues. Germline V CDR1 and CDR2: MRHNA, SNTAGT. The V end lost 8 bases, the J end lost 8 bases, and 22 bases lay between the germline ends. Study-wide results and caveats: Antigen-driven expansion was suggested because donor-specific Tregs expanded more than all Tregs in tolerant patients. No direct test of biological reproducibility was done here.

This sequence joins TRBV6-4 and TRBJ1-6, with D possibly matching TRBD1 (6 bases). The starting material was CD4+ T cells from blood (PBMCs), obtained 6 months after the transplant. This receptor was identified in a human patient who received a combined kidney and bone marrow transplant. Part of the T cells may come from the graft donor. CDR3 bases read: TGTGCCAGCGATCCCAGGCAGGGGAGGATTTATTCACCC. Encoded protein: CASDPRQGRIYSP. The whole CDR3 protein is CASDPRQGRIYSPLHF.